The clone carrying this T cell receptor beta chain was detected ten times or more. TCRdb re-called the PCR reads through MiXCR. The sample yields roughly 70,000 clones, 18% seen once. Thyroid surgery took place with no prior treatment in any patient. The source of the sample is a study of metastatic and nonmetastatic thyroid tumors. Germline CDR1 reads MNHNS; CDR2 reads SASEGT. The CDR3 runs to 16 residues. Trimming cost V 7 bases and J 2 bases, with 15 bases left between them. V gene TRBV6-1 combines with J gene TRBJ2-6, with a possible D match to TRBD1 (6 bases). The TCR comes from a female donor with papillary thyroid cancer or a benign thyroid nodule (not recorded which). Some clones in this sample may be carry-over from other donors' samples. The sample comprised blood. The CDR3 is CASTQGSLAGANVLTF. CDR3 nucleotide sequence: TGTGCCAGCACTCAGGGGTCCCTGGCTGGGGCCAACGTCCTGACTTTC.